Described below is a single TCR beta chain sequence and its context. What it recognizes is unknown. V shed 5 bases and J shed 3 bases, with 8 bases lying between them. This CDR3 comprises 12 residues. The Oncomine TCR Beta short-read assay was applied to DNA of cultured CD4+ T cells. TCRdb re-called the PCR reads through MiXCR, storing one row per CDR3 protein. Here the sample spans approximately 7,100 distinct CDR3 sequences, more than 45% being singletons. The data belong to a study of vaccination and CD4 T cells after COVID-19. Study-level findings and limits: Apart from involving relatively few convalescent patients, the work omitted early post-infection timepoints.

Treatment here: roughly ten-day PBMC culture with coronavirus spike peptide pools or control peptides (ViraFEST assay). The unexposed donor gave CD4+ T cells before the COVID-19 pandemic (2011-2018). The culture of a few million PBMCs per well included roughly 10 IU/ml IL-2 and about 10 ug/ml peptide pools. Fresh IL-2 medium replaced half the culture medium on days 3 and 7. The sequencing sample was made of CD4+ T cells from blood, cultured in vitro. The receptor's source is a human donor in good health. V is TRBV12-3 or TRBV12-4 and J is TRBJ2-7; weak D call: TRBD1 (6 bases). CDR3 region: CASSRTDYEQYF. The CDR3 coding sequence is TGTGCCAGCAGTAGGACAGACTACGAGCAGTACTTC.